The text below deals with one T cell receptor beta chain. What it binds is not known. These data originate in a study of tumor-infiltrating lymphocytes in primary liver carcinoma. Study-wide points: Among the pair types, tumor region pairs showed more overlap than tumor-adjacent and tumor-blood pairs.

Co-extraction of RNA and DNA was performed on roughly 20-34 mg of unsorted bulk tissue. No patient had received treatment, and all had chronic HBV infection. Each tumor was sampled at four poles and its centre. Total RNA amounting to roughly 480 ng was the source from which TCR beta cDNA was made with a constant-region primer. Slightly modified ARM-PCR with three nested multiplex PCR rounds yielded TCR beta libraries. PCR rounds one and two used TRBV1-TRBV30 forward primers with a C-beta reverse primer for around 10 cycles each. MiXCR, applied by TCRdb to the multiplex PCR reads, yields one record per CDR3 protein. The sample lists just under 55,000 distinct CDR3 sequences, about 80% seen once, with around 23% in the top ten. CDR1 is PRHDT, CDR2 FYEKMQ, per germline (reference sequence). The CDR3 covers 15 residues. J was trimmed by 4 bases and V by 2 bases; bases with no gene match: 7.

J is TRBJ2-5 and V is TRBV13, with 7 bases that match TRBD2. This TCR derives from a man aged 35 to 55 with primary liver carcinoma and hepatitis B virus infection. Sequenced input: liver tumor tissue from sampling region 2. Specified subset: tumor region T2, inferior pole. This chain's CDR3 is CASSLLAAVGETQYF. CDR3 nucleotides: TGTGCCAGCAGCTTACTAGCGGCTGTGGGAGAGACCCAGTACTTC.